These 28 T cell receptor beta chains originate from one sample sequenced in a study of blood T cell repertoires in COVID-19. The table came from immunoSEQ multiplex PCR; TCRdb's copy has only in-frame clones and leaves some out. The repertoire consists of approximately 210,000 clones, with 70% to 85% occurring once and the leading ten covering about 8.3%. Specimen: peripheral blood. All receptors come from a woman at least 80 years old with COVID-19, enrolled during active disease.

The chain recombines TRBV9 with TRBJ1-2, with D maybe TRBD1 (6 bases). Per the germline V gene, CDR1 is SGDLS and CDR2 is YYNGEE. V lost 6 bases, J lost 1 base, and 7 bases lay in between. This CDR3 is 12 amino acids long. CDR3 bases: TGTGCCAGCAAGGGGGATAACTATGGCTACACCTTC. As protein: CASKGDNYGYTF. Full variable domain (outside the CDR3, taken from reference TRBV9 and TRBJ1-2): DSGVTQTPKHLITATGQRVTLRCSPRSGDLSVYWYQQSLDQGLQFLIQYYNGEERAKGNILERFSAQQFPDLHSELNLSSLELGDSALYFCASKGDNYGYTFGSGTRLTVV.

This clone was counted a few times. This CDR3 is CASSFPPYRTPYGYTF. The CDR3 region has the DNA TGTGCCAGCAGTTTTCCCCCCTACAGGACGCCCTATGGCTACACCTTC. The chain joins TRBV28 to TRBJ1-2; possibly TRBD1 for D (5 bases). The CDR3 has 16 residues. CDR1 and CDR2 (germline): MDHEN, SYDVKM. V was clipped by 3 bases and J by 4 bases, with 18 bases between them.

The CDR3 protein is CASQRGPGEKLFF. In DNA form, the CDR3 reads TGTGCCAGCCAAAGGGGGCCCGGTGAAAAACTGTTTTTT. The chain joins TRBV19 to TRBJ1-4; 7 bases map to TRBD1. The junction had 8 bases not matched to a gene; V was cut back by 9 bases and J by 7 bases. Germline assignment: CDR1 LNHDA and CDR2 SQIVND (reference sequence). The length of the CDR3 is 13 residues. Supplemented by reference TRBV19 and TRBJ1-4, the full variable domain reads DGGITQSPKYLFRKEGQNVTLSCEQNLNHDAMYWYRQDPGQGLRLIYYSQIVNDFQKGDIAEGYSVSREKKESFPLTVTSAQKNPTAFYLCASQRGPGEKLFFGSGTQLSVL.

CDR3 DNA: TGCGCCAGCAGCCAAGACGCGCAGGGAAGGCCCCAGCATTTT. Its protein is CASSQDAQGRPQHF. This chain uses TRBV4-1 with TRBJ1-5; possibly TRBD1 for D (5 bases). The germline V gene encodes CDR1 MGHRA and CDR2 YSYEKL. The CDR3 spans 14 residues. Trimming left V 0 bases short and J 9 bases short, with 12 bases between.

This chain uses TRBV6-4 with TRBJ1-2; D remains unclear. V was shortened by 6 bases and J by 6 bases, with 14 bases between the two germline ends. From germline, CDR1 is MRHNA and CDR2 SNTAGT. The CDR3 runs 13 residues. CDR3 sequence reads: CASSSGGLDGYTF. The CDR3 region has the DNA TGTGCCAGCAGCTCAGGAGGGTTGGATGGCTACACCTTC.

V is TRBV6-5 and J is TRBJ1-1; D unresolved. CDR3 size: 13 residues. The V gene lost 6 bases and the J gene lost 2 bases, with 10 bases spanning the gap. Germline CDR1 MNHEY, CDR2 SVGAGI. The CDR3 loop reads CASRLGLNTEAFF. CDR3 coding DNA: TGTGCCAGCAGGCTCGGGTTAAACACTGAAGCTTTCTTT.

CDR3 DNA sequence: TGTGCCAGCAGGGGGTGGACTGGTGGGGCCAACGTCCTGACTTTC. Its protein is CASRGWTGGANVLTF. The chain joins TRBV2 to TRBJ2-6, with D perhaps TRBD2 (5 bases). CDR3 length: 15 residues. Trimming removed 6 bases at V and 3 bases at J, with 12 bases between. Germline assignment: CDR1 SNHLY and CDR2 FYNNEI.

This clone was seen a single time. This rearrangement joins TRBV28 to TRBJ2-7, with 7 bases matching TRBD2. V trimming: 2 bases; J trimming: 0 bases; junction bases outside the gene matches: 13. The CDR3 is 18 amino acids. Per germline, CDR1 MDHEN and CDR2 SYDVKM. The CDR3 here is CASSLQGRLAQSSYEQYF. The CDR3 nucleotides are TGTGCCAGCAGTTTACAAGGGCGACTAGCCCAAAGCTCCTACGAGCAGTACTTC.

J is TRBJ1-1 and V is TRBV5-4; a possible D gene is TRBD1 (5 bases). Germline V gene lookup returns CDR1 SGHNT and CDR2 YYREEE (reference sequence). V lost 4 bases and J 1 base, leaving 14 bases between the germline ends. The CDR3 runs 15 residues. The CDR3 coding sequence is TGTGCCAGCAGCACTCCAGGGTCACAGAACACTGAAGCTTTCTTT. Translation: CASSTPGSQNTEAFF.

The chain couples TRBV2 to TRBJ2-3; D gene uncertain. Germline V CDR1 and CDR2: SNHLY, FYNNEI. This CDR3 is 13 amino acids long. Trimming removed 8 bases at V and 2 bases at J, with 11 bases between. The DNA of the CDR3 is TGTGCCAGCCATAGTCTTCCCACAGATACGCAGTATTTT. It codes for CASHSLPTDTQYF.

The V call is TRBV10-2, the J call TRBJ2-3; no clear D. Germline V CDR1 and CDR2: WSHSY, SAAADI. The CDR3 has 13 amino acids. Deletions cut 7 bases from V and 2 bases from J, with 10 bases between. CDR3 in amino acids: CASTDWATDTQYF. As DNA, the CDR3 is TGCGCCAGCACTGACTGGGCCACAGATACGCAGTATTTT.

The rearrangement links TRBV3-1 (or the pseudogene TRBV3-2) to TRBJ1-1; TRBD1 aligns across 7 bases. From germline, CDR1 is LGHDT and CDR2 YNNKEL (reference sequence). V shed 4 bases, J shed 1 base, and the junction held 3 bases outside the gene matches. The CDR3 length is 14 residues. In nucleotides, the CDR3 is TGTGCCAGCAGCCGGGACAGCGGGAACACTGAAGCTTTCTTT. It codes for CASSRDSGNTEAFF.

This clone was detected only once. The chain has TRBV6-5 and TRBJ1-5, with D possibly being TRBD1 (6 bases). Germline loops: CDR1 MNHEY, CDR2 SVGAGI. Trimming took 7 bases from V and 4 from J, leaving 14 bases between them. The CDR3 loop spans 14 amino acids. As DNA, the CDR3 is TGTGCCAGCACCCAAGGGGGGGGGAATCAGCCCCAGCATTTT. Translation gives CASTQGGGNQPQHF.

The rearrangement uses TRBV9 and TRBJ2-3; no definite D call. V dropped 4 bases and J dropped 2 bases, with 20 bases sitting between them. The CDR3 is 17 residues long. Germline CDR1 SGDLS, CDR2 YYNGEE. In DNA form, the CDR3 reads TGTGCCAGCAGCCCCACCTCGAGTAAGCCGCCCACAGATACGCAGTATTTT. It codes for CASSPTSSKPPTDTQYF.

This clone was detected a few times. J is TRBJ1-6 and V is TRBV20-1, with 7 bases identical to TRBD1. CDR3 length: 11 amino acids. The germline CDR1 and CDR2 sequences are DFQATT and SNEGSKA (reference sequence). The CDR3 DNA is TGCGCCGACAGGGAGGATTCACCCCTCCACTTT. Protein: CADREDSPLHF.

Here the CDR3 DNA reads TGTGCCAGCGGATACGGGAGAGGCTACGAGCAGTACTTC. Its translation is CASGYGRGYEQYF. The chain employs TRBV6-5 and TRBJ2-7, with D perhaps TRBD2 (6 bases). This CDR3 spans 13 amino acids. V was shortened by 8 bases and J by 3 bases, with 14 bases between the two germline ends. CDR1 is MNHEY, CDR2 SVGAGI, per germline.

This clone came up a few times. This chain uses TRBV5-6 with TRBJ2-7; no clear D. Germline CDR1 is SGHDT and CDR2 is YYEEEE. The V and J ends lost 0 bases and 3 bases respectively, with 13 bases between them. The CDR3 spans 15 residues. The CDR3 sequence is CASSLAHQAYYEQYF. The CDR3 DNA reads TGTGCCAGCAGCTTGGCCCATCAGGCCTACTACGAGCAGTACTTC.

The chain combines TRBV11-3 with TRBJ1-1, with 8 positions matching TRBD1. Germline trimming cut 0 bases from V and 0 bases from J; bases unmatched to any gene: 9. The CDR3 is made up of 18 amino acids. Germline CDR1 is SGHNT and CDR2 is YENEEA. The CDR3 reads CASSLEVGRGHMNTEAFF. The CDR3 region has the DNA TGTGCCAGCAGCTTAGAGGTGGGCAGGGGGCACATGAACACTGAAGCTTTCTTT.

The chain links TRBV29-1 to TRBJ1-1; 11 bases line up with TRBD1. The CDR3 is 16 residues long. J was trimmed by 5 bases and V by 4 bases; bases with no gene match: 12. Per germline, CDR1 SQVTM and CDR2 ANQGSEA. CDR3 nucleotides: TGCAGCGTTGTAACGCGGGACAGGGGGTTTTTAACTGAAGCTTTCTTT. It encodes CSVVTRDRGFLTEAFF. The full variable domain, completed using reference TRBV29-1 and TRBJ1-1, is SAVISQKPSRDICQRGTSLTIQCQVDSQVTMMFWYRQQPGQSLTLIATANQGSEATYESGFVIDKFPISRPNLTFSTLTVSNMSPEDSSIYLCSVVTRDRGFLTEAFFGQGTRLTVV.

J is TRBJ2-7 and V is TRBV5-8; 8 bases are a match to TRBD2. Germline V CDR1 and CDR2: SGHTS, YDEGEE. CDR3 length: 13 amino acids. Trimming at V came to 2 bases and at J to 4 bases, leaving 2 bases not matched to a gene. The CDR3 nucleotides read TGTGCCAGCAGCTTCCCGGGAGGGTACGAGCAGTACTTC. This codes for CASSFPGGYEQYF. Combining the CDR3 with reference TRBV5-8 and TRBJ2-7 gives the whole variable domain EAGVTQSPTHLIKTRGQQATLRCSPISGHTSVYWYQQALGLGLQFLLWYDEGEERNRGNFPPRFSGRQFPNYSSELNVNALELEDSALYLCASSFPGGYEQYFGPGTRLTVT.

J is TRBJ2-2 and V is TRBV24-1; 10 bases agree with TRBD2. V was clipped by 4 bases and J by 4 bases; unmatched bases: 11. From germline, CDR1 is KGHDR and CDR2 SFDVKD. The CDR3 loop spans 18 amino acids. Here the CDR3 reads CATSDPNSGGSSTGELFF. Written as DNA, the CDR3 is TGTGCCACCAGTGACCCGAATAGCGGGGGGTCGAGCACCGGGGAGCTGTTTTTT.

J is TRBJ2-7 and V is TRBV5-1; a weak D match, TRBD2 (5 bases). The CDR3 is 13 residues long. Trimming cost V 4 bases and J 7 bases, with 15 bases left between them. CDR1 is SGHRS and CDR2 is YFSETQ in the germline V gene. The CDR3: CASSADPTGEQYF. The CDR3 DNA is TGCGCCAGCAGCGCGGACCCTACGGGGGAGCAGTACTTC.

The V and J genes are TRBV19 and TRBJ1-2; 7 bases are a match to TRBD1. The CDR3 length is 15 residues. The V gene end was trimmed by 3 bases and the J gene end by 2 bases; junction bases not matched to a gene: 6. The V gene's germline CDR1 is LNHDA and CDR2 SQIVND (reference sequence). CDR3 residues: CASSIGRDSNYGYTF. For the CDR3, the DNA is TGTGCCAGTAGTATTGGAAGGGACAGCAACTATGGCTACACCTTC. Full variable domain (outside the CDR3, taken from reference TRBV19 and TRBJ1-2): DGGITQSPKYLFRKEGQNVTLSCEQNLNHDAMYWYRQDPGQGLRLIYYSQIVNDFQKGDIAEGYSVSREKKESFPLTVTSAQKNPTAFYLCASSIGRDSNYGYTFGSGTRLTVV.

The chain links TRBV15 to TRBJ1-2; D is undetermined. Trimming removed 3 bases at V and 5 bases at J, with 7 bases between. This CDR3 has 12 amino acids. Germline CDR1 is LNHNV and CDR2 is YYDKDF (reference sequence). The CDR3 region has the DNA TGTGCCACCAGCAGGGAGGGATATGGCTACACCTTC. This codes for CATSREGYGYTF.

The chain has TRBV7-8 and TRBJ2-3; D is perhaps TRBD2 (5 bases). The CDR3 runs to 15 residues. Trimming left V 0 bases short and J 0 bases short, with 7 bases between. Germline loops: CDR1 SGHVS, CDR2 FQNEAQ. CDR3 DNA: TGTGCCAGCAGCTTAGCGGGGAGTAGCACAGATACGCAGTATTTT. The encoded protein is CASSLAGSSTDTQYF.

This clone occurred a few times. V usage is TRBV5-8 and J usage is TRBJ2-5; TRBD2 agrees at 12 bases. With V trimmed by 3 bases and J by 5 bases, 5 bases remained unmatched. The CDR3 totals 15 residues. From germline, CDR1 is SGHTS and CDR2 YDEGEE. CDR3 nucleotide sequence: TGTGCCAGCAGCTACCGACTAGCGGGAGTTGAGACCCAGTACTTC. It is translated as CASSYRLAGVETQYF.

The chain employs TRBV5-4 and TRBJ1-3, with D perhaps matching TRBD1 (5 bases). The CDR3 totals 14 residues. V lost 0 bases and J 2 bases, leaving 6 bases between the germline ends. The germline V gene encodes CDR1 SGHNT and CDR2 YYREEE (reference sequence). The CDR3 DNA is TGTGCCAGCAGCTTGGCGGGGGCTGGAAACACCATATATTTT. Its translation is CASSLAGAGNTIYF.

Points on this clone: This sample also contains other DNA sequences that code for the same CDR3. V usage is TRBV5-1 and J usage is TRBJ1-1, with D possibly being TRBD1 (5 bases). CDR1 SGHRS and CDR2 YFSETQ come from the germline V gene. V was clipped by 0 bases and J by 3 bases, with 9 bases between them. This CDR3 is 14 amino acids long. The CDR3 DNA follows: TGCGCCAGCAGCTTGGTGGAAGGGGACACTGAAGCTTTCTTT. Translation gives CASSLVEGDTEAFF.